One sample yielded the 16 T cell receptor beta chains listed below, sequenced in a study of shared clonotypes between healthy human individuals. Repertoires were generated with immunoSEQ multiplex PCR, while TCRdb's copy carries only in-frame clones and drops some. The table records around 1.4 million clones, 97% to 99% of them present only once. Material for sequencing was naive CD4+ T cells sorted from blood. Sample subset: CD45RA+ positively selected. These receptors all stem from a man aged 25 to 40 in good health.

V gene TRBV28 combines with J gene TRBJ1-2; D possibly corresponds to TRBD1 (6 bases). Germline CDR1 and CDR2: MDHEN and SYDVKM. V was cut by 2 bases and J by 8 bases, with 18 bases left in between. CDR3 length: 15 residues. CDR3 sequence: CASSLNLVAGVGYTF. For the CDR3, the DNA is TGTGCCAGCAGTTTAAACCTCGTGGCAGGGGTCGGCTACACCTTC.

The rearrangement uses TRBV6-5 and TRBJ2-5; no clear D. CDR1 and CDR2 (germline): MNHEY, SVGAGI. The CDR3 is 11 amino acids. The V end lost 5 bases, the J end lost 8 bases, and 9 bases lay between the germline ends. CDR3 residues: CASSTRLTQYF. The CDR3 nucleotides are TGTGCCAGCAGTACTCGTCTCACCCAGTACTTC.

There are a few counts of this clone. Other DNA sequences of this sample code for an identical CDR3. The chain recombines TRBV2 with TRBJ2-2, with 8 nucleotides matching TRBD2. The germline gives CDR1 SNHLY, CDR2 FYNNEI. J lost 1 base, V lost 2 bases, and 0 bases had no gene match. This CDR3 has 15 amino acids. The CDR3 DNA reads TGTGCCAGCAGTGAACTAGCGGGGAACACCGGGGAGCTGTTTTTT. This translates into CASSELAGNTGELFF.

This chain joins TRBV7-3 and TRBJ1-2; a weak D match, TRBD1 (5 bases). V was shortened by 5 bases and J by 4 bases, with 11 bases between the two germline ends. The CDR3 length is 13 residues. CDR1 and CDR2 from the germline V gene are SGHTA and FQGTGA. This CDR3 reads CASSPDRFYGYTF. CDR3 DNA sequence: TGTGCCAGCAGCCCCGACAGATTCTATGGCTACACCTTC.

The CDR3 region is CANPRTGTGAYEQYF. CDR3 nucleotides: TGTGCCAACCCTCGGACCGGGACTGGGGCCTACGAGCAGTACTTC. This rearrangement joins TRBV21-1 to TRBJ2-7; TRBD2 is the table's D call and was not checked against the DNA. TRBV21-1 is flagged as a pseudogene. The CDR3 has 15 amino acids.

The V gene is TRBV5-1, the J gene TRBJ2-5; tentatively, D is TRBD1 or TRBD2 (6 bases each). Germline CDR1 is SGHRS and CDR2 is YFSETQ. The CDR3 consists of 14 residues. V was trimmed by 1 base and J by 4 bases, leaving 11 bases between them. CDR3 sequence: CASSLMEGVETQYF. Here the CDR3 DNA reads TGCGCCAGCAGCTTGATGGAGGGGGTAGAGACCCAGTACTTC.

This clone was counted a single time. The chain has TRBV11-3 and TRBJ2-1, with D possibly TRBD1 on 6 matching bases. CDR1 is SGHNT and CDR2 is YENEEA in the germline V gene. The germline V and J ends were trimmed by 6 bases and 0 bases, with 12 bases remaining between them. The CDR3 has 15 residues. The CDR3 sequence is CASRETGVSYNEQFF. CDR3 DNA sequence: TGTGCCAGCAGGGAGACAGGCGTCTCCTACAATGAGCAGTTCTTC.

The chain recombines TRBV5-4 with TRBJ2-2; D possibly matches TRBD1 or TRBD2 (5 bases each). Trimming took 9 bases from V and 2 from J, leaving 14 bases between them. This CDR3 spans 14 amino acids. Looked up from germline, CDR1 is SGHNT and CDR2 is YYREEE (reference sequence). The CDR3 is CAIPGTPNTGELFF. The CDR3, as DNA: TGTGCCATTCCCGGGACCCCAAACACCGGGGAGCTGTTTTTT.

The chain uses TRBV7-9 and TRBJ2-3, with TRBD2 as a possible D gene (6 bases). Germline values: CDR1 SEHNR, CDR2 FQNEAQ (reference sequence). V lost 3 bases, J lost 0 bases, and 13 bases lay in between. CDR3 length equals 16 residues. The CDR3 DNA is TGTGCCAGCAGCTTGCGCGGGGCTGGTAGCACAGATACGCAGTATTTT. Protein sequence: CASSLRGAGSTDTQYF.

This clone was seen only once. The chain has TRBV4-1 and TRBJ2-5; D is possibly TRBD1 (6 bases). V was trimmed by 3 bases and J by 3 bases, leaving 14 bases between them. Germline CDR1 and CDR2: MGHRA and YSYEKL. The CDR3 has 15 residues. Here the CDR3 reads CASSQLGAGEETQYF. CDR3 DNA: TGCGCCAGCAGCCAGTTGGGGGCAGGGGAAGAGACCCAGTACTTC.

Notes on this clone: This specimen includes other DNA sequences encoding the same CDR3. The chain recombines TRBV4-3 with TRBJ2-3, with D unclear. CDR3 length: 13 amino acids. Per germline, CDR1 LGHNA and CDR2 YSLEER. Trimming shortened V by 0 bases and J by 5 bases, and 6 bases separated the two germline ends. CDR3 sequence: CASSQDRRDTQYF. CDR3 in DNA: TGCGCCAGCAGCCAAGATAGACGAGATACGCAGTATTTT.

CDR3 sequence reads: CASRDSGANVLTF. CDR3 DNA sequence: TGTGCCAGCAGGGATAGTGGGGCCAACGTCCTGACTTTC. V and J are TRBV6-4 and TRBJ2-6; no reliable D call. From germline, CDR1 is MRHNA and CDR2 SNTAGT. Trimming pared 6 bases from V and 3 bases from J, leaving 6 bases between. This CDR3 contains 13 residues.

J is TRBJ2-7 and V is TRBV11-2; no clear D gene. In germline, CDR1 is SGHAT, CDR2 FQNNGV. Trimming pared 1 base from V and 5 bases from J, leaving 15 bases between. The CDR3 length is 15 residues. CDR3 DNA: TGTGCCAGCAGCTTAGTTGACTCTCGCTACCACGAGCAGTACTTC. It encodes CASSLVDSRYHEQYF.

For this clone: Other DNA sequences in the sample encode the same CDR3. The gene calls are TRBV27 and TRBJ2-3; D ambiguous. CDR1 MNHEY and CDR2 SMNVEV come from the germline V gene (reference sequence). V gave up 0 bases and J gave up 0 bases, with 4 bases separating them. The CDR3 loop spans 14 amino acids. Here the CDR3 reads CASSLSVSTDTQYF. The CDR3, as DNA: TGTGCCAGCAGTTTATCAGTTAGCACAGATACGCAGTATTTT.

Details on this clone: Other DNA sequences in the same sample also yield this CDR3. This chain connects TRBV6-6 to TRBJ1-1; D gene ambiguous. This CDR3 comprises 12 residues. The V gene's germline CDR1 is MNHNY and CDR2 SVGAGI (reference sequence). V was pared by 3 bases and J by 0 bases, with 2 bases between. CDR3 nucleotide sequence: TGTGCCAGCAGTTATGTGAACACTGAAGCTTTCTTT. Protein: CASSYVNTEAFF.

The gene calls are TRBV6-5 and TRBJ1-2, with D possibly TRBD1 on 5 matching bases. Germline V gene data show CDR1 as MNHEY and CDR2 as SVGAGI. V was trimmed by 8 bases and J by 7 bases, leaving 11 bases between them. The CDR3 extends over 11 amino acids. The CDR3 loop is CASGTLGGYTF. CDR3 in DNA: TGTGCCAGCGGGACCCTCGGTGGCTACACCTTC.